The text below deals with one TCR beta chain. Germline V lookup: CDR1 WSHSY, CDR2 SAAADI. The CDR3 sequence is 15 residues long. Trimming stripped 1 base from V and 9 bases from J, with 18 bases between. This sample was included in a study of blood T cell repertoires in COVID-19. Clones were read by immunoSEQ multiplex PCR, and TCRdb kept only the in-frame ones, dropping some. The sample contains approximately 450,000 clones, roughly 89% of which appear only once. V and J are TRBV10-2 and TRBJ2-5, with D maybe TRBD1 (5 bases). This clonotype was sampled from a woman aged 25 to 39 with acute or convalescent COVID-19. The sample consisted of peripheral blood. CDR3 in amino acids: CASSEWVGHSKAQYF. In DNA form, the CDR3 reads TGCGCCAGCAGTGAGTGGGTCGGACATTCTAAAGCCCAGTACTTC.